Shown below are 22 T cell receptor beta chains from a single sample sequenced in a study of regulatory T cells in long-lasting Graves disease. Time point in this sample: newly diagnosed GD, antithyroid drugs for less than 3 months. Scientists built the TCR library using RNA that was extracted from PBMCs. HTBI primers from iRepertoire and Arm-PCR of CDR3 regions yielded the TCR beta libraries. MiXCR was run by TCRdb on the multiplex PCR reads, yielding one entry per CDR3 protein. The sample has around 400,000 distinct CDR3 sequences; about 16% are singletons. Material: peripheral blood mononuclear cells (PBMCs), obtained at new diagnosis, from a patient treated with antithyroid drugs. Receptors originate from a female donor with Graves disease.

This clonotype was counted ten times or more. The chain joins TRBV12-3 or TRBV12-4 to TRBJ1-6, with D tentatively TRBD1 (5 bases). The ends were cut back, 4 bases at V and 7 bases at J, with 11 bases in the middle. This CDR3 is built from 14 residues. CDR3 in DNA: TGTGCCAGCAGTTCTGGGACTAAGAATTCACCCCTCCACTTT. This encodes CASSSGTKNSPLHF.

At least ten counts were recorded for this clonotype. J is TRBJ1-5 and V is TRBV4-3; D gene unclear. V was clipped by 4 bases and J by 9 bases, with 13 bases between them. The CDR3 consists of 13 residues. Germline CDR1 reads LGHNA; CDR2 reads YSLEER. The CDR3 DNA sequence: TGCGCCAGCAGCCGAAATGCGGGCTCGCCCCAGCATTTT. Translated: CASSRNAGSPQHF.

This clonotype appeared a few times. The V and J genes are TRBV6-2 or TRBV6-3 and TRBJ1-5, with D perhaps TRBD1 (6 bases). The CDR3 has 13 amino acids. From germline, CDR1 is MNHEY and CDR2 SVGEGT. V lost 5 bases to trimming and J lost 6 bases, with 11 bases between them. Here the CDR3 reads CASSRGGSQPQHF. CDR3 bases: TGTGCCAGCAGTAGGGGGGGAAGTCAGCCCCAGCATTTT.

This clonotype was recorded at least ten times. DNA for the CDR3: TGTGCCAGCAGCTTAGATTCAGCAATGACTAATCAGCCCCAGCATTTT. It yields the protein CASSLDSAMTNQPQHF. The chain recombines TRBV11-2 with TRBJ1-5; D gene ambiguous. Germline V gene lookup returns CDR1 SGHAT and CDR2 FQNNGV. This CDR3 spans 16 amino acids. Trimming removed 0 bases from V and 4 bases from J, with 13 bases in between.

This chain connects TRBV6-1 to TRBJ1-1, with D tentatively TRBD1 (5 bases). This CDR3 has 13 residues. V shed 2 bases and J shed 3 bases, with 7 bases lying between them. CDR1 and CDR2 (germline): MNHNS, SASEGT. CDR3 DNA sequence: TGTGCCAGCAGTGAAAGGGGTTACACTGAAGCTTTCTTT. Encoded protein: CASSERGYTEAFF.

This clonotype occurred many times. The chain combines TRBV6-1 with TRBJ1-1; tentative D call: TRBD1 (6 bases). The CDR3 sequence is 13 residues long. Germline CDR1 reads MNHNS; CDR2 reads SASEGT. Trimming removed 6 bases from V and 4 bases from J, with 12 bases in between. In nucleotides, the CDR3 is TGTGCCAGCAGGCACAGGGTGAGCACTGAAGCTTTCTTT. Protein sequence: CASRHRVSTEAFF.

This clonotype appeared a few times. V and J are TRBV3-1 and TRBJ2-7; 8 nucleotides align to TRBD2. This CDR3 region has 16 residues. Germline trimming cut 4 bases from V and 1 base from J; bases unmatched to any gene: 9. CDR1 and CDR2 (germline): LGHDT, YNNKEL (reference sequence). The CDR3 DNA reads TGTGCCAGCAGCCCCCCGGGAGGGGCCAGATCCTACGAGCAGTACTTC. Residues: CASSPPGGARSYEQYF.

This clonotype was seen only a few times. A read error may produce the germline difference seen at one junction end. The chain joins TRBV28 to TRBJ1-6; 8 bases agree with TRBD1. The germline gives CDR1 MDHEN, CDR2 SYDVKM. This CDR3 is built from 17 residues. The CDR3 bases are TGTGCCAACAGTAGACACAGGGGGAACTCAGATAATTCACCCCTCCACTTT. Its protein product is CANSRHRGNSDNSPLHF.

There are a few counts of this clonotype. V gene TRBV7-2 combines with J gene TRBJ1-1; weak D call: TRBD1 (6 bases). Trimming left V 7 bases short and J 4 bases short, with 16 bases between. The V gene's germline CDR1 is SGHTA and CDR2 FQGNSA. This CDR3 contains 14 residues. CDR3 protein: CASNKNGGPTEAFF. As DNA, the CDR3 is TGTGCCAGCAATAAAAACGGGGGGCCCACTGAAGCTTTCTTT.

This clonotype was observed many times. The chain carries TRBV11-2 and TRBJ1-2; weak D call: TRBD1 (5 bases). V lost 5 bases to trimming and J lost 7 bases, with 14 bases between them. The CDR3 extends over 13 amino acids. Germline CDR1 and CDR2: SGHAT and FQNNGV. CDR3 sequence reads: CASSLPGSGGYTF. The CDR3 nucleotides are TGTGCCAGCAGCCTCCCAGGGTCCGGTGGCTACACCTTC.

Turning to this clonotype: Given a much more abundant clone one base away, this may be a read error. The chain couples TRBV6-9 to TRBJ2-2, with unresolved D. The CDR3 runs 15 residues. V lost 3 bases and J lost 1, with 9 bases in between. CDR1 and CDR2 from the germline V gene are MNHGY and SVAAGI. CDR3 protein: CASSYERQNTGELFF. The DNA of the CDR3 is TGTGCCAGCAGTTACGAGAGGCAGAACACCGGGGAGCTGTTTTTT.

This clonotype occurred many times. The chain is built from TRBV12-5 and TRBJ1-1, with D possibly TRBD1 on 5 matching bases. Trimming took 2 bases from V and 4 from J, leaving 20 bases between them. The CDR3 sequence is 17 residues long. Germline V gene sequence: CDR1 LGHNT, CDR2 FRNRAP. The CDR3 sequence: CASGLPSGTFISTEAFF. CDR3 DNA sequence: TGTGCTAGTGGTTTGCCCTCCGGGACGTTTATTAGCACTGAAGCTTTCTTT. The full variable domain, with the rest looked up from reference TRBV12-5 and TRBJ1-1, is DARVTQTPRHKVTEMGQEVTMRCQPILGHNTVFWYRQTMMQGLELLAYFRNRAPLDDSGMPKDRFSAEMPDATLATLKIQPSEPRDSAVYFCASGLPSGTFISTEAFFGQGTRLTVV.

In its sample, this clonotype was seen many times. Germline and junction disagree at one end, which may indicate a read error. The V call is TRBV5-1, the J call TRBJ2-1; D remains unclear. Germline V gene sequence: CDR1 SGHRS, CDR2 YFSETQ. The CDR3 is 12 residues long. The CDR3 DNA reads TGTGCCAGCAGCTCGACCCACAATGAGCAGTTCTTC. It translates to CASSSTHNEQFF.

This clonotype was picked up many times. The gene calls are TRBV14 and TRBJ2-7, with 13 bases fitting TRBD2. Germline-derived CDR1 and CDR2 are SGHDN and FVKESK. Trimming at V came to 10 bases and at J to 3 bases, leaving 3 bases not matched to a gene. The CDR3 runs 13 residues. CDR3 in amino acids: CATRTSGSYEQYF. As DNA, the CDR3 is TGTGCCACAAGGACTAGCGGGAGCTACGAGCAGTACTTC.

This clonotype has ten or more counts. The chain combines TRBV30 with TRBJ1-1; TRBD1 matches at 7 bases. V gave up 4 bases and J gave up 3 bases; unmatched junction bases: 2. The length of the CDR3 is 12 residues. Germline V gene sequence: CDR1 GTSNPN, CDR2 SVGIG (reference sequence). The CDR3 DNA reads TGTGCCTGGACACAGGGGTACACTGAAGCTTTCTTT. It encodes CAWTQGYTEAFF.

This clonotype appeared many times. The chain combines TRBV6-1 with TRBJ1-5, with a tentative D call TRBD1 (6 bases). The CDR3 contains 15 residues. Trimming left V 5 bases short and J 1 base short, with 12 bases between. Germline assignment: CDR1 MNHNS and CDR2 SASEGT. The DNA for the CDR3 is TGTGCCAGCAGTCCCTGGACAGTCAGCAATCAGCCCCAGCATTTT. This sequence encodes CASSPWTVSNQPQHF.

In its sample, this clonotype was seen many times. The chain employs TRBV20-1 and TRBJ2-3, with TRBD2 matching 15 bases. Trimming at V came to 4 bases and at J to 6 bases, leaving 11 bases not matched to a gene. CDR1 DFQATT and CDR2 SNEGSKA come from the germline V gene (reference sequence). CDR3 size: 17 residues. Here the CDR3 reads CSATYPGLAGGPDTQYF. The CDR3 bases are TGCAGTGCTACCTATCCCGGACTAGCGGGAGGGCCGGATACGCAGTATTTT.

This clonotype was seen at least ten times. The chain links TRBV28 to TRBJ2-3; no clear D gene. CDR3 size: 15 residues. The germline V gene encodes CDR1 MDHEN and CDR2 SYDVKM. Deletions cut 8 bases from V and 0 bases from J, with 15 bases between. CDR3 residues: CASCVSLLSTDTQYF. The CDR3 DNA reads as TGTGCCAGCTGTGTCAGCCTGTTAAGCACAGATACGCAGTATTTT.

The sample holds many counts of this clonotype. V is TRBV4-1 and J is TRBJ2-1; 7 nucleotides line up with TRBD1. Trimming removed 6 bases from V and 7 bases from J; junction bases left unmatched: 12. CDR3 size: 15 residues. From germline, CDR1 is MGHRA and CDR2 YSYEKL. DNA of the CDR3: TGCGCCAGCAGGCCAGAGACAGGGTACGAAAATGAGCAGTTCTTC. Protein sequence: CASRPETGYENEQFF.

This clonotype has a handful of counts. The genes are TRBV20-1 and TRBJ2-2; the D is unclear. Trimming stripped 0 bases from V and 4 bases from J, with 18 bases between. The CDR3 sequence is 17 residues long. CDR1 and CDR2 (germline): DFQATT, SNEGSKA (reference sequence). The CDR3, as DNA: TGCAGTGCTAGAGATGACGACGGAGAAAGACCCACCGGGGAGCTGTTTTTT. It translates to CSARDDDGERPTGELFF.

This clonotype was recorded many times. V and J are TRBV6-1 and TRBJ2-7, with unresolved D. The CDR3 is made up of 15 amino acids. V lost 6 bases to trimming and J lost 8 bases, with 23 bases between them. The germline CDR1 and CDR2 sequences are MNHNS and SASEGT. The CDR3 protein is CASSSSPASGLKQYF. CDR3 DNA sequence: TGTGCCAGCAGCTCCTCACCCGCTTCAGGTCTTAAGCAGTACTTC.

This clonotype was seen a few times. V and J are TRBV27 and TRBJ1-1, with TRBD1 identical over 8 bases. V gave up 6 bases and J gave up 1 base; unmatched junction bases: 7. This CDR3 comprises 15 residues. The V gene's germline CDR1 is MNHEY and CDR2 SMNVEV (reference sequence). This CDR3 is CASSPDRGTNTEAFF. The CDR3 DNA reads TGTGCCAGCAGCCCAGACAGGGGAACGAACACTGAAGCTTTCTTT.